This T cell receptor (beta chain) was identified in a study of blood T cells in healthy people across ages (dated by TCRdb to about 2015). About the investigation overall: In model experiments, roughly one uniquely barcoded TCR beta cDNA molecule per two T cells was captured by template switching. To avoid experimental bias, donors of different ages were spread randomly across the sequencing lanes. To track age-related changes in TCR beta repertoire diversity, the study relied on deep sequencing normalized with unique cDNA molecular identifiers. The donors were divided into four age groups: young (average approximately 17 years), middle-aged (about 39), aged (approximately 64) and long-lived (nearly 85). The study analyzed two additional independent replicas of 1 million unique cDNA reads from the same blood draw for two donors, one aged 18 to 30 and one aged 80 or older. Study-wide conclusions, independent of this receptor: Estimates of total diversity based on one million sequenced T cells were regarded as lower bounds and as underestimates. The CMV infection status of donors was not known, potentially confounding age-related changes in expanded clonotypes. Bulk unsorted PBMC profiling prevented conclusive comparison of naive and antigen-experienced compartments. There was a strong correlation between observed TCR beta diversity and the percentage of naive T cells measured by flow cytometry. As age increased, observed TCR beta diversity per million T cells dropped in a roughly linear way, and a significant reduction was already evident by age 40. Compared with the aged group, the long-lived group had more naive CD4+ T cells, fewer expanded clones and increased TCR diversity, suggesting age selection.

The library was generated by 5' RACE. Sequencing took place on an Illumina HiSeq 2500. The second PCR ran for roughly 7 to 12 cycles and used a J-beta primer mix along with a sample-barcoded 5' primer. Each TCR beta cDNA molecule received a unique molecular identifier from a template-switch 5' adaptor carrying 12 random nucleotides. Each sample yielded at least 2.5 million CDR3-containing paired-end reads. The Mint cDNA synthesis kit, primed by a TRBC-specific oligonucleotide, was used to synthesize first-strand cDNA from all RNA. After uracil-DNA glycosylase treatment, a first 18-cycle PCR used universal primers M1SS and BC2_uni_R on all cDNA. Per the authors' processing: For normalization, 1 million high-quality reads, each with a distinct molecular identifier, were randomly selected from each sample. Instead of being binned into consensus sequences, reads with shared molecular identifiers were discarded. MiTCR, with a Q25 quality threshold and the strictest error-elimination algorithm, was used for CDR3 identification, clonotype clustering and error correction. A nonparametric unseen species model with Euler transformation was used to estimate lower-bound total TCR beta diversity. TCRdb reprocessed the public reads (quality trimming at Q25 with fastp, clone calling with MiXCR) and kept in-frame beta chains. Entries are consolidated by CDR3 protein sequence, retaining the most common genes and DNA. For this entry, the V and J calls and clone size follow TCRdb and not the study's own pipeline. For this sample the table gives about 770,000 distinct CDR3 sequences, of which 44% were detected only once. The ten largest account for about a fifth of the sample.

This clonotype has more than one count but fewer than ten. Its target antigen remains unknown. It has no much larger one-base neighbor in the sample; base qualities were not kept. The germline V gene (reference sequence) specifies DFQATT as CDR1 and SNEGSKA as CDR2. Including the terminal cysteine and phenylalanine, the CDR3 comprises 16 residues. Here the CDR3 DNA is all that survives: 48 bases in frame from base 1. V lost 0 bases and J lost 0 bases; the stretch between them is 14 bases long. The donors were 40 or so Caucasian individuals from Russia, aged about 6 to 100 years, who were systemically healthy. Approximately 11 milliliters of peripheral blood were drawn from each donor into EDTA-treated Vacutainer tubes. Ficoll-Paque density-gradient centrifugation was used to isolate PBMCs, with at least 7 million per sample. Total RNA was extracted from PBMCs with Trizol reagent, with at least 6 micrograms obtained per sample. For every donor, an aliquot of PBMCs went through flow cytometry to measure the percentages of naive CD45RAhigh/CD27high T cells.

Sequencing was performed on blood. The sequence is built from TRBV20-1 and TRBJ1-2, with the D gene uncertain. The TCR originated in a man aged 55 to 69 in good health. The CDR3 amino acid sequence is: CSARDRALPPNYGYTF. The nucleotides read TGCAGTGCTAGAGATCGGGCCCTTCCCCCTAACTATGGCTACACCTTC.